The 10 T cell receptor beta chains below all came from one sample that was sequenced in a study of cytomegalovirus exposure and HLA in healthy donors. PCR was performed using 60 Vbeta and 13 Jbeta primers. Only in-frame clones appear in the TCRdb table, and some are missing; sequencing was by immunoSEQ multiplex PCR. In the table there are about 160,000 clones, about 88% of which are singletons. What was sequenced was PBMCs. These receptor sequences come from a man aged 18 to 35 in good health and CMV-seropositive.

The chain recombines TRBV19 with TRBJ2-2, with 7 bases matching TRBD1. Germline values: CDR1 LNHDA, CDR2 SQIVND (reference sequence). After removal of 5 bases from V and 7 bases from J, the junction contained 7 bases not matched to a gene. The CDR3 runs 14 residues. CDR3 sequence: CASSADRTVGELFF. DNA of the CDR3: TGTGCCAGTAGTGCGGACAGGACGGTCGGGGAGCTGTTTTTT.

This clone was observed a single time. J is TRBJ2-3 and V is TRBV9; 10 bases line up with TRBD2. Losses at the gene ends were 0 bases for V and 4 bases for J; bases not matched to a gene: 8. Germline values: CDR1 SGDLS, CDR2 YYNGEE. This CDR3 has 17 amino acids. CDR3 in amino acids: CASSVGKRGGTSDTQYF. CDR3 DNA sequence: TGTGCCAGCAGCGTAGGAAAGCGGGGGGGCACCTCAGATACGCAGTATTTT. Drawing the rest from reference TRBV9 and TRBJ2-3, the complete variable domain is DSGVTQTPKHLITATGQRVTLRCSPRSGDLSVYWYQQSLDQGLQFLIQYYNGEERAKGNILERFSAQQFPDLHSELNLSSLELGDSALYFCASSVGKRGGTSDTQYFGPGTRLTVL.

CDR3 sequence: CAWTTGGGYGYTF. The CDR3 bases are TGTGCCTGGACGACAGGGGGTGGCTATGGCTACACCTTC. The chain links TRBV30 to TRBJ1-2, with 9 bases identical to TRBD1. The junction had 4 bases not matched to a gene; V was cut back by 4 bases and J by 4 bases. CDR1 is GTSNPN and CDR2 is SVGIG in the germline V gene (reference sequence). The CDR3 covers 13 residues.

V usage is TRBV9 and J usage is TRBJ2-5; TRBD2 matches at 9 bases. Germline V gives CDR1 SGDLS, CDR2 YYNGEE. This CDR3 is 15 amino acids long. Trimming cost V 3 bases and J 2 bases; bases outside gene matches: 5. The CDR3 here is CASSATSGLQETQYF. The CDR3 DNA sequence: TGTGCCAGCAGCGCGACTAGCGGCCTTCAAGAGACCCAGTACTTC.

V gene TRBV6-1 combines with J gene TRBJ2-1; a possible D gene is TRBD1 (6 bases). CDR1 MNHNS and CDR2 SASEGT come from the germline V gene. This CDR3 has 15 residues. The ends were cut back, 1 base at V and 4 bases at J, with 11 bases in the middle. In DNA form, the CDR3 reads TGTGCCAGCAGTGAAGAATCGACAGGTTACAATGAGCAGTTCTTC. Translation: CASSEESTGYNEQFF.

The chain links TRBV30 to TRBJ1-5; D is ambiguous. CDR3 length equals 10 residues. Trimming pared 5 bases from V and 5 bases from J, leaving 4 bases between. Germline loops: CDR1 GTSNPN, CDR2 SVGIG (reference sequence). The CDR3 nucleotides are TGTGCCTGGGTATATCAGCCCCAGCATTTT. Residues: CAWVYQPQHF.

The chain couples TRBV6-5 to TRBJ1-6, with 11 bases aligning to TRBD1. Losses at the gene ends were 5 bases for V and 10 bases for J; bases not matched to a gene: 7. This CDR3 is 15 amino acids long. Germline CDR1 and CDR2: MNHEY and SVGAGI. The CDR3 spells CASSRSGTGGSPLHF. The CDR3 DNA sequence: TGTGCCAGCAGTAGGTCCGGGACAGGGGGATCACCCCTCCACTTT.

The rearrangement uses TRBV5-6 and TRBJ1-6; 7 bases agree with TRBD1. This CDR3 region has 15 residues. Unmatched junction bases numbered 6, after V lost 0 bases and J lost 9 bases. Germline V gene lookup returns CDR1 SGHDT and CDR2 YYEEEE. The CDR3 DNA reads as TGTGCCAGCAGCTTGGAGGCCAGGGGGATTTCACCCCTCCACTTT. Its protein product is CASSLEARGISPLHF.

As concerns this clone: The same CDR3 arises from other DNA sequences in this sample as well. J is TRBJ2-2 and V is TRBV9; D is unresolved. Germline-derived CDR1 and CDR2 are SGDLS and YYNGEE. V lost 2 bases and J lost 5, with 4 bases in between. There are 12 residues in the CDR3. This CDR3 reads CASSVRTGELFF. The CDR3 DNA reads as TGTGCCAGCAGCGTTAGAACCGGGGAGCTGTTTTTT.

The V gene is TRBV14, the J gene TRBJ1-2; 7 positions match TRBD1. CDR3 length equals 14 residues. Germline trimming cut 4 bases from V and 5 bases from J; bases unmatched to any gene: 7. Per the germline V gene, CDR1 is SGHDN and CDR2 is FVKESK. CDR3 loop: CASSPGQSSYGYTF. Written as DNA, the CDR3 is TGTGCCAGCAGCCCGGGACAGTCATCGTATGGCTACACCTTC.